The rows below give T cell receptor beta chains drawn from one sample of a study of regulatory T cells in long-lasting Graves disease. TCRdb used MiXCR to reprocess the multiplex PCR reads, holding one entry per CDR3 protein. The data hold 450,000 to 650,000 distinct CDR3 sequences, with about 16% observed a single time. The same data also contributed to another study, on T cells in Graves' hyperthyroidism and ophthalmopathy.

The material was peripheral blood mononuclear cells (PBMCs), obtained at new diagnosis, from a patient treated with antithyroid drugs. These TCRs come from a woman between 40 and 65 years old with Graves disease. The CDR3 runs from the conserved cysteine through the conserved F or W. D genes are given only for firm matches. The listing skips clone size in some rows; elsewhere it reads once, few, many or a size class.

clone size | J gene | CDR3 length | V gene | D gene | CDR3 protein | CDR3 DNA
many | TRBJ2-3 | 11 | TRBV6-1 | - | CASSGWDTQYF | TGTGCCAGCAGTGGTTGGGATACGCAGTATTTT
few | TRBJ2-3 | 14 | TRBV20-1 | - | CSAPVWGETDTQYF | TGCAGTGCTCCCGTCTGGGGGGAGACAGATACGCAGTATTTT
many | TRBJ2-7 | 14 | TRBV12-3/TRBV12-4 | - | CASSPAARKYEQYF | TGTGCCAGCAGTCCGGCCGCGCGAAAGTACGAGCAGTACTTC
few | TRBJ2-2 | 15 | TRBV4-2 | - | CASSPTVTNTGELFF | TGTGCCAGCAGTCCGACAGTGACGAACACCGGGGAGCTGTTTTTT
many | TRBJ2-7 | 12 | TRBV7-9 | - | CASSRDGYEQYF | TGTGCCAGCAGCCGCGACGGTTACGAGCAGTACTTC
- | TRBJ2-7 | 12 | TRBV12-5 | TRBD2 | CASRRVAGEQYF | TGTGCTAGCCGGAGAGTAGCGGGCGAGCAGTACTTC
- | TRBJ1-1 | 15 | TRBV18 | - | CASSPNPGPITEAFF | TGTGCCAGCTCACCAAATCCGGGACCGATCACTGAAGCTTTCTTT
- | TRBJ1-4 | 16 | TRBV6-1 | - | CASSPSIGRANEKLFF | TGTGCCAGCAGTCCATCAATTGGGCGAGCTAATGAAAAACTGTTTTTT
few | TRBJ1-1 | 14 | TRBV7-9 | - | CASSLKGFNTEAFF | TGTGCCAGCAGCTTAAAGGGTTTTAACACTGAAGCTTTCTTT
- | TRBJ2-7 | 17 | TRBV7-2 | TRBD2 | CASSIRGLIESSYEQYF | TGTGCCAGCAGCATTAGGGGACTAATTGAGTCCTCCTACGAGCAGTACTTC
- | TRBJ2-3 | 16 | TRBV6-1 | TRBD2 | CASSINSGEITDTQYF | TGTGCCAGCAGTATCAATAGCGGGGAGATCACAGATACGCAGTATTTT
few | TRBJ1-4 | 13 | TRBV20-1 | TRBD1 | CSARGGLGEKLFF | TGCAGTGCCAGGGGGGGATTGGGCGAAAAACTGTTTTTT
- | TRBJ1-5 | 15 | TRBV19 | TRBD1 | CASTRSGQSNQPQHF | TGTGCCAGTACCAGATCGGGACAGAGCAATCAGCCCCAGCATTTT
- | TRBJ1-6 | 16 | TRBV6-1 | - | CASSTGTSASNSPLHF | TGTGCCAGCAGTACCGGGACATCCGCAAGTAATTCACCCCTCCACTTT
few | TRBJ2-3 | 16 | TRBV4-1 | - | CASTQGRPMGTDTQYF | TGCGCCAGCACCCAGGGCAGGCCCATGGGCACAGATACGCAGTATTTT
- | TRBJ1-6 | 17 | TRBV27 | - | CASSPLASPTGNSPLHF | TGTGCCAGCAGTCCACTCGCGTCCCCTACGGGGAATTCACCCCTCCACTTT
few | TRBJ2-3 | 17 | TRBV4-1 | - | CASSRTEGASGTDTQYF | TGCGCCAGCAGCCGAACGGAAGGGGCTAGCGGCACAGATACGCAGTATTTT
many | TRBJ2-5 | 15 | TRBV28 | - | CASSLTRGRGETQYF | TGTGCCAGCAGTTTAACCAGGGGGCGGGGGGAGACCCAGTACTTC
few | TRBJ2-5 | 12 | TRBV12-3/TRBV12-4 | - | CASTVSIETQYF | TGTGCCAGTACTGTTTCTATAGAGACCCAGTACTTC
many | TRBJ1-3 | 14 | TRBV30 | - | CAWSDGLAGNTIYF | TGTGCCTGGAGTGATGGCCTGGCGGGAAACACCATATATTTT
many | TRBJ1-1 | 17 | TRBV5-6 | TRBD1 | CASSLGLRQGQDTEAFF | TGTGCCAGCAGCTTGGGGCTTCGACAGGGGCAGGACACTGAAGCTTTCTTT
- | TRBJ2-2 | 15 | TRBV20-1 | - | CSASRGAANTGELFF | TGCAGTGCTAGTCGAGGGGCAGCGAACACCGGGGAGCTGTTTTTT